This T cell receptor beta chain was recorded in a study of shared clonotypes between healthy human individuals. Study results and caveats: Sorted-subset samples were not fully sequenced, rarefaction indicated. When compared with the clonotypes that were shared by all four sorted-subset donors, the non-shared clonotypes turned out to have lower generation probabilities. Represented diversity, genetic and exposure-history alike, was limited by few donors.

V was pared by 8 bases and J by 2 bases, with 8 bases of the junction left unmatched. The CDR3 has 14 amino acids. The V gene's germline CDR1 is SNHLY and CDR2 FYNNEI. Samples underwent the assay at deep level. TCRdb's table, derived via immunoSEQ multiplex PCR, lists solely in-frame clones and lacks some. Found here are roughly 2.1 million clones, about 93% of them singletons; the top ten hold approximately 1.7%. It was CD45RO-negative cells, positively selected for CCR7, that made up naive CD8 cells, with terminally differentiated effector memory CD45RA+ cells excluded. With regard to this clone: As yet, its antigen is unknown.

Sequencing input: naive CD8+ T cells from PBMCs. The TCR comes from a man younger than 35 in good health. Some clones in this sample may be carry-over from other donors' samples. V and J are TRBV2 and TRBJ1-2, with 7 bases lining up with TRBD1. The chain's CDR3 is CASPEGQSNYGYTF. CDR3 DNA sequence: TGTGCCAGCCCGGAGGGACAGTCGAACTATGGCTACACCTTC.